This T cell receptor (beta chain) was observed in a study of T cell responses to AZD1222 COVID-19 vaccine. Libraries were prepared by immunoSEQ multiplex PCR; TCRdb keeps only in-frame clonotypes and omits some of them. The sample has 150,000 or so clones; 88% are singletons. With 2 bases clipped from V and 9 bases from J, the junction kept 2 bases outside the gene matches. Germline values: CDR1 LGHDT, CDR2 YNNKEL (reference sequence). CDR3 length equals 14 residues. The receptor's source is an adult in good health. The chain uses TRBV3-1 (or the pseudogene TRBV3-2) and TRBJ2-1; 12 positions match TRBD2. Sequencing was performed on peripheral blood, taken on day 0 of AZD1222 vaccination. CDR3: CASSQLAGGTEQFF. The CDR3 nucleotides are TGTGCCAGCAGCCAACTAGCGGGGGGGACTGAGCAGTTCTTC.